This TCR beta chain stems from a study of blood T cell repertoires in COVID-19. Study overall: There were acute and convalescent COVID-19 samples, and they came from the United States, Italy and Spain. From T cells, B-cell-depleted T cells, or PBMCs came the material, which was cDNA or gDNA.

Under the authors' procedure: Reference gene primer amplification gave nucleated cell count estimates. Only in-frame clones appear in the TCRdb table, and some are missing; sequencing was by immunoSEQ multiplex PCR. From that table come the V and J calls and clone size; the DNA was used to work out D and trimming. The sample shows roughly 91,000 clones, approximately 76% of them seen only once. V was clipped by 4 bases and J by 4 bases, with 11 bases between them. The CDR3 is 14 amino acids. Germline V gene sequence: CDR1 MNHNS, CDR2 SASEGT. This clone was seen just once. Source material: peripheral blood. The source is a man aged 65-85 years with acute or convalescent COVID-19. V gene TRBV6-1 combines with J gene TRBJ1-3, with D tentatively TRBD1 (6 bases). The CDR3 sequence is CASSGTGSGNTIYF. In nucleotides, the CDR3 is TGTGCCAGCAGTGGAACAGGGTCAGGAAACACCATATATTTT.